The 14 T cell receptor beta chains below come from one sample, sequenced in a study of spatial heterogeneity in lung cancer. TCRdb reprocessed the 5' RACE reads with MiXCR, giving one entry per CDR3 protein. The sample has some 7,000 distinct CDR3 sequences; about 7% are singletons. The sample's time point: sample taken at primary tumor resection. The sequenced sample was PBMCs, obtained at surgery. The receptors come from a male donor with early-stage non-small cell lung cancer.

The CDR3 bases are TGCAGTGCCAGGGGATGGGGGGATACGCAGTATTTT. Translated: CSARGWGDTQYF. This chain links TRBV20-1 with TRBJ2-3, with D possibly matching TRBD1 (6 bases). CDR1 and CDR2 from the germline V gene are DFQATT and SNEGSKA (reference sequence). The CDR3 runs to 12 residues. V lost 6 bases, J lost 6 bases, and 13 bases lay in between.

This clonotype was seen many times. V usage is TRBV7-9 and J usage is TRBJ1-1, with 8 bases aligning to TRBD1. J gave up 5 bases and V 4 bases, and 12 bases lay outside the gene matches. This CDR3 has 16 amino acids. Per germline, CDR1 SEHNR and CDR2 FQNEAQ (reference sequence). The CDR3 is CASSWNAQGARTEAFF. The CDR3 bases are TGTGCCAGCAGCTGGAACGCGCAGGGGGCCCGGACTGAAGCTTTCTTT.

This clonotype was detected many times. The CDR3 region is CASSPYLTSGSTDTQYF. DNA of the CDR3: TGCGCCAGCAGCCCATACCTGACTAGCGGGAGCACAGATACGCAGTATTTT. This chain joins TRBV5-1 and TRBJ2-3; 10 positions agree with TRBD2. Germline V gene data show CDR1 as SGHRS and CDR2 as YFSETQ. The V segment lost 4 bases and the J segment 0 bases; nucleotides outside the gene matches: 8. The CDR3 has 17 residues. The full variable domain, in which reference TRBV5-1 and TRBJ2-3 provide the parts outside the CDR3, is KAGVTQTPRYLIKTRGQQVTLSCSPISGHRSVSWYQQTPGQGLQFLFEYFSETQRNKGNFPGRFSGRQFSNSRSEMNVSTLELGDSALYLCASSPYLTSGSTDTQYFGPGTRLTVL.

The table lists this clonotype with many counts. The J gene is TRBJ2-1, the V gene TRBV7-8, with TRBD1 matching over 12 bases. The V and J ends lost 4 bases and 12 bases, in that order; junction bases with no gene match: 10. The CDR3 length is 15 residues. Germline V gives CDR1 SGHVS, CDR2 FQNEAQ. The CDR3 coding sequence is TGTGCCAGCAGCTCCGGGACAGGGGGCGTTCTCGGGCAGTTCTTC. Translating it yields CASSSGTGGVLGQFF.

In its sample, this clonotype was seen a few times. CDR3: CASSLGGGRALNEQFF. The CDR3 DNA follows: TGTGCCAGCAGCTTAGGTGGCGGGAGGGCCCTCAATGAGCAGTTCTTC. This sequence joins TRBV11-3 and TRBJ2-1; 9 nucleotides agree with TRBD2. The V and J ends lost 1 base and 6 bases, in that order; junction bases with no gene match: 7. Germline-derived CDR1 and CDR2 are SGHNT and YENEEA. CDR3 length: 16 residues.

This clonotype was recorded at least ten times. The chain has TRBV10-2 and TRBJ2-2; D perhaps matches TRBD1 (5 bases). The CDR3 covers 14 residues. The germline CDR1 and CDR2 sequences are WSHSY and SAAADI. V dropped 4 bases and J dropped 2 bases, with 8 bases sitting between them. CDR3 DNA: TGCGCCAGCAGTGCGACAGATAACACCGGGGAGCTGTTTTTT. It yields the protein CASSATDNTGELFF.

The chain links TRBV3-1 to TRBJ2-5, with a possible D match to TRBD1 (7 bases). The germline V gene encodes CDR1 LGHDT and CDR2 YNNKEL (reference sequence). Deletions cut 0 bases from V and 2 bases from J, with 16 bases between. The CDR3 is 17 residues long. CDR3 sequence reads: CASSQDGGLRGQETQYF. The CDR3 coding sequence is TGTGCCAGCAGCCAAGACGGGGGACTCAGGGGGCAAGAGACCCAGTACTTC.

The V and J genes are TRBV15 and TRBJ2-3, with a tentative D call TRBD2 (6 bases). V lost 0 bases, J lost 5 bases, and 12 bases lay in between. Per the germline V gene, CDR1 is LNHNV and CDR2 is YYDKDF (reference sequence). The CDR3 has 15 amino acids. The CDR3 sequence is CATSRDRWRVDTQYF. CDR3 DNA sequence: TGTGCCACCAGCAGAGACCGTTGGAGGGTAGATACGCAGTATTTT. Complete variable domain (other parts from reference TRBV15 and TRBJ2-3): DAMVIQNPRYQVTQFGKPVTLSCSQTLNHNVMYWYQQKSSQAPKLLFHYYDKDFNNEADTPDNFQSRRPNTSFCFLDIRSPGLGDTAMYLCATSRDRWRVDTQYFGPGTRLTVL.

This clonotype was seen many times. This chain connects TRBV20-1 to TRBJ2-2, with unresolved D. V lost 6 bases to trimming and J lost 6 bases, with 17 bases between them. The CDR3 extends over 14 amino acids. Germline V lookup: CDR1 DFQATT, CDR2 SNEGSKA (reference sequence). The CDR3 DNA is TGCAGTGCCATCCGAGACTCCTTTGCCGGGGAGCTGTTTTTT. It specifies CSAIRDSFAGELFF.

A word on this clonotype: A much larger clone differs from this one at a single base, so this may be a read error. V usage is TRBV11-3 and J usage is TRBJ2-3, with 7 nucleotides matching TRBD2. The CDR3 runs 16 residues. Germline V gene sequence: CDR1 SGHNT, CDR2 YENEEA. V lost 3 bases, J lost 6 bases, and 12 bases stayed unmatched. The CDR3 nucleotides read TGTGCCAGCAGCTTCCGTTCCGGACTAGGCCGTGATACGCAGTATTTT. This encodes CASSFRSGLGRDTQYF.

The table lists this clonotype with many counts. The chain links TRBV15 to TRBJ2-6; TRBD2 matches at 9 bases. Germline CDR1 is LNHNV and CDR2 is YYDKDF (reference sequence). The CDR3 runs to 20 residues. Trimming removed 0 bases from V and 0 bases from J; junction bases left unmatched: 9. The CDR3, as DNA: TGTGCCACCAGCAGAGACTTAACAGCGGGAGGCCCCTCTGGGGCCAACGTCCTGACTTTC. It yields the protein CATSRDLTAGGPSGANVLTF.

This clonotype was recorded many times. The chain is built from TRBV29-1 and TRBJ2-2, with 7 positions matching TRBD2. The junction had 15 bases not matched to a gene; V was cut back by 5 bases and J by 0 bases. CDR1 is SQVTM, CDR2 ANQGSEA, per germline. CDR3 length: 18 residues. Written as DNA, the CDR3 is TGCAGCGTTACCACCCCCCGAGGGAGGGCCGCGAACACCGGGGAGCTGTTTTTT. It translates to CSVTTPRGRAANTGELFF.

This clonotype was seen a few times. The chain uses TRBV13 and TRBJ2-2; the D call may be TRBD1 or TRBD2 (5 bases each). The CDR3 has 14 residues. Germline V gives CDR1 PRHDT, CDR2 FYEKMQ (reference sequence). V lost 5 bases and J 2 bases, leaving 9 bases between the germline ends. The CDR3 region has the DNA TGTGCCAGCAGCCGGGACGGTAACACCGGGGAGCTGTTTTTT. This encodes CASSRDGNTGELFF.

There are many counts of this clonotype. The chain combines TRBV19 with TRBJ1-4; tentative D call: TRBD1 (6 bases). Between the trimmed V and J ends, which lost 6 bases and 5 bases, there was a span of 16 bases. The CDR3 has 15 amino acids. The germline CDR1 and CDR2 sequences are LNHDA and SQIVND (reference sequence). The CDR3 DNA is TGTGCCAGTAGCCGAACAGGGCTGAAAAATGAAAAACTGTTTTTT. This gives the protein CASSRTGLKNEKLFF.